The 8 T cell receptor beta chains listed next were all sequenced from one sample in a study of blood T cell repertoires in COVID-19. The protocol was immunoSEQ multiplex PCR, while the TCRdb copy is restricted to in-frame clones and leaves out a portion. The sample comprises under 95,000 clones, around 78% of which are singletons, and approximately 10% rests with the top ten. Sequences were obtained from peripheral blood. These receptors all stem from a human donor in a cohort sampled during active COVID-19.

This clone was counted a single time. The chain links TRBV7-9 to TRBJ1-2; D unclear. V lost 3 bases and J lost 3, with 5 bases in between. CDR3 length equals 12 residues. Germline V gives CDR1 SEHNR, CDR2 FQNEAQ (reference sequence). The CDR3 nucleotides read TGTGCCAGCAGCTTTTCGTACTATGGCTACACCTTC. The encoded protein is CASSFSYYGYTF.

This clone has only one observation. The gene calls are TRBV28 and TRBJ2-7; D may be TRBD1 (6 bases). V lost 7 bases and J 6 bases, leaving 16 bases between the germline ends. This CDR3 is 13 amino acids long. The germline V gene encodes CDR1 MDHEN and CDR2 SYDVKM. CDR3 sequence reads: CASTDRRSSEQYF. CDR3 bases: TGTGCCAGCACTGACAGGCGAAGTAGCGAGCAGTACTTC.

V gene TRBV6-5 combines with J gene TRBJ2-7; a weak D match, TRBD2 (5 bases). Germline-derived CDR1 and CDR2 are MNHEY and SVGAGI. This CDR3 is 13 amino acids long. V gave up 1 base and J gave up 5 bases, with 9 bases separating them. CDR3 residues: CASSYWAGDEQYF. The CDR3 DNA follows: TGTGCCAGCAGTTACTGGGCCGGGGACGAGCAGTACTTC.

The V gene is TRBV7-3, the J gene TRBJ2-5, with D possibly being TRBD2 (6 bases). V lost 1 base and J lost 5, with 17 bases in between. The CDR3 runs to 16 residues. CDR1 is SGHTA and CDR2 is FQGTGA in the germline V gene. CDR3 in DNA: TGTGCCAGCAGCTTAAAGGTGGAGGGAGTCGCGGAGACCCAGTACTTC. It is translated as CASSLKVEGVAETQYF.

The CDR3 sequence is CAISESEAGATDTQYF. The CDR3 coding sequence is TGTGCCATCAGTGAATCCGAAGCGGGAGCTACAGATACGCAGTATTTT. J is TRBJ2-3 and V is TRBV10-3; 8 bases align to TRBD2. The CDR3 contains 16 residues. Germline values: CDR1 ENHRY, CDR2 SYGVKD. Trimming took 3 bases from V and 3 from J; bases not matched to a gene: 8.

This clone was observed once. The chain is built from TRBV27 and TRBJ1-1; D gene ambiguous. Trimming cost V 6 bases and J 0 bases, with 11 bases left between them. There are 14 residues in the CDR3. Germline CDR1 reads MNHEY; CDR2 reads SMNVEV (reference sequence). CDR3 protein: CASSAQSMNTEAFF. The CDR3 DNA follows: TGTGCCAGCAGCGCACAGAGCATGAACACTGAAGCTTTCTTT.

J is TRBJ2-1 and V is TRBV27, with D hard to call. The CDR3 covers 11 residues. The V gene lost 3 bases and the J gene lost 7 bases, with 4 bases spanning the gap. Germline values: CDR1 MNHEY, CDR2 SMNVEV (reference sequence). CDR3 DNA sequence: TGTGCCAGCAGTTTCCTGAATGAGCAGTTCTTC. Its protein is CASSFLNEQFF.

This clone was counted a few times. The genes are TRBV7-2 and TRBJ1-5, with a weak D call TRBD1 (5 bases). The length of the CDR3 is 15 residues. In germline, CDR1 is SGHTA, CDR2 FQGNSA. Trimming removed 5 bases from V and 4 bases from J, with 15 bases in between. The CDR3 DNA is TGTGCCAGCAGCCGCGGGGGAACAGAGAATCAGCCCCAGCATTTT. It translates to CASSRGGTENQPQHF.